The present TCR beta chain was sequenced within a study of cytomegalovirus exposure and HLA in healthy donors. Measured with immunoSEQ multiplex PCR; TCRdb has only the in-frame clones, and not every one. The table has 70,000 or so clones, about 95% seen once. This clone has a single count. Its antigen is still unknown. Study-level points and caveats: A classifier reportedly called cytomegalovirus status with high sensitivity and specificity.

The sample consisted of PBMCs. The TCR originated in a woman in her late teens or twenties in good health and CMV-seronegative.

CDR3 sequence (DNA): TGTGCCAGCAGTCCCGGGACTAGCGGGGAAGAGACCCAGTACTTC. As protein: CASSPGTSGEETQYF. The V gene is TRBV27, the J gene TRBJ2-5; 13 positions agree with TRBD2. CDR1 is MNHEY and CDR2 is SMNVEV in the germline V gene (reference sequence). The V segment lost 5 bases and the J segment 3 bases; nucleotides outside the gene matches: 3. This CDR3 comprises 15 residues.